These 29 T cell receptor beta chains were sequenced from one sample in a study of T-cell reconstitution after alpha-beta-depleted transplantation in children. Researchers prepared the TCRbeta library using unique molecular identifiers, the study reports. TCRdb ran MiXCR on the PCR reads and lists one entry per CDR3 protein. Of 450,000 to 550,000 distinct CDR3 sequences detected, 10% to 12% appear once; the ten largest clones hold approximately 15%. The sample here was PBMCs, mostly from graft donor cells, taken 180 days after TCRalphabeta/CD19-depleted stem cell transplant. The receptors here all came from a female patient between 2 and 10 years old who had a stem cell transplant for aplastic anemia, so the T cells may come from the graft donor.

This clonotype showed up just a few times. The V and J genes are TRBV7-3 and TRBJ2-7; possible D gene TRBD1, 5 bases. V dropped 5 bases and J dropped 4 bases, with 18 bases sitting between them. The CDR3 extends over 15 amino acids. From germline, CDR1 is SGHTA and CDR2 FQGTGA. The CDR3 here is CASSAYSGSRYEQYF. CDR3 DNA sequence: TGTGCCAGCAGCGCATATTCAGGGTCAAGGTACGAGCAGTACTTC.

This clonotype was detected only a few times. The chain links TRBV27 to TRBJ2-5; weak D call: TRBD1 (6 bases). This CDR3 comprises 15 residues. The germline V gene encodes CDR1 MNHEY and CDR2 SMNVEV (reference sequence). With 5 bases removed from V and 3 bases from J, the gap between germline ends came to 16 bases. Written as DNA, the CDR3 is TGTGCCAGCAGTCACTCCGGGACAACGGAAGAGACCCAGTACTTC. Its protein product is CASSHSGTTEETQYF.

This clonotype was picked up many times. The CDR3 DNA is TGTGCCAGCAGCTTTTCTAGCGGGAGGTCCGCGAACACCGGGGAGCTGTTTTTT. It is translated as CASSFSSGRSANTGELFF. This chain links TRBV5-5 with TRBJ2-2; TRBD2 matches at 11 bases. The CDR3 contains 18 residues. V shed 2 bases, J shed 0 bases, and the junction held 6 bases outside the gene matches. Looked up from germline, CDR1 is SGHKS and CDR2 is YYEKEE (reference sequence).

V gene TRBV6-1 combines with J gene TRBJ2-1; 11 bases are a match to TRBD2. The germline gives CDR1 MNHNS, CDR2 SASEGT. V lost 8 bases, J lost 4 bases, and 4 bases stayed unmatched. The CDR3 is made up of 14 amino acids. Written as DNA, the CDR3 is TGTGCCAGCTTTATAGCGGGAGGGTACAATGAGCAGTTCTTC. Translating it yields CASFIAGGYNEQFF.

This clonotype came up many times. This rearrangement joins TRBV29-1 to TRBJ2-2; TRBD1 aligns across 10 bases. After removal of 7 bases from V and 5 bases from J, the junction contained 4 bases not matched to a gene. Germline loops: CDR1 SQVTM, CDR2 ANQGSEA. CDR3 size: 13 residues. The CDR3 protein is CSGQGAGTGELFF. The CDR3 region has the DNA TGCAGCGGACAGGGGGCGGGGACCGGGGAGCTGTTTTTT.

This chain joins TRBV6-5 and TRBJ2-7; no reliable D call. The germline V gene has CDR1 MNHEY and CDR2 SVGAGI. Trimming left V 0 bases short and J 3 bases short, with 15 bases between. This CDR3 contains 16 residues. The CDR3 here is CASSYSFDWVIYEQYF. CDR3 in DNA: TGTGCCAGCAGTTACTCGTTTGACTGGGTAATCTACGAGCAGTACTTC.

CDR3 DNA: TGCAGTGCTAGAGATCTGGGAACTAGCGGGAGTCGGTTTTGGAATGAGCAGTTCTTC. Translated, it gives CSARDLGTSGSRFWNEQFF. The chain recombines TRBV20-1 with TRBJ2-1; 11 nucleotides match TRBD2. J gave up 7 bases and V 0 bases, and 17 bases lay outside the gene matches. In germline, CDR1 is DFQATT, CDR2 SNEGSKA (reference sequence). CDR3 length equals 19 residues.

This clonotype was detected only a few times. The chain has TRBV6-1 and TRBJ1-2; D uncertain. The CDR3 extends over 15 amino acids. Looked up from germline, CDR1 is MNHNS and CDR2 is SASEGT. V was cut by 6 bases and J by 2 bases, with 16 bases left in between. CDR3 DNA sequence: TGTGCCAGCAGCCAGCAGGCATCTGGCAACTATGGCTACACCTTC. Protein: CASSQQASGNYGYTF.

This clonotype appeared a few times. The gene calls are TRBV4-2 and TRBJ2-1; 9 bases agree with TRBD2. Looked up from germline, CDR1 is LGHNA and CDR2 is YNFKEQ. The trim removed 0 bases at V and 1 base at J, leaving 19 bases unmatched. The CDR3 has 22 residues. CDR3 sequence: CASSQDYYGSAGGPGSYNEQFF. The CDR3 DNA follows: TGTGCCAGCAGCCAAGATTACTACGGGTCGGCGGGAGGGCCGGGATCCTACAATGAGCAGTTCTTC.

This clonotype was counted only a few times. The chain employs TRBV4-3 and TRBJ2-3, with 12 bases identical to TRBD2. With V trimmed by 4 bases and J by 4 bases, 18 bases remained unmatched. Looked up from germline, CDR1 is LGHNA and CDR2 is YSLEER. The CDR3 length is 20 residues. The CDR3 nucleotides read TGCGCCAGCAGCCCTTTCGGTGGGCCTAGCGGGAGGGCCAGTGCAGATACGCAGTATTTT. Translated, it gives CASSPFGGPSGRASADTQYF.

The V and J genes are TRBV7-6 and TRBJ2-1, with 10 bases lining up with TRBD2. The CDR3 has 16 amino acids. Trimming removed 1 base from V and 7 bases from J; junction bases left unmatched: 7. The germline CDR1 and CDR2 sequences are SGHVS and FNYEAQ. CDR3 bases: TGTGCCAGCAGCTTAGTTACTAGCGGGATACGAAATGAGCAGTTCTTC. Protein: CASSLVTSGIRNEQFF.

In its sample, this clonotype was seen a few times. This chain joins TRBV6-5 and TRBJ2-4; 9 bases are a match to TRBD1. The germline V gene encodes CDR1 MNHEY and CDR2 SVGAGI. This CDR3 is built from 15 residues. V lost 4 bases and J lost 3; bases outside the gene matches: 4. The CDR3 nucleotides read TGTGCCAGCAGTTCGGACAGGGGACACAAAAACATTCAGTACTTC. Its protein is CASSSDRGHKNIQYF.

The chain combines TRBV6-1 with TRBJ1-1; a possible D gene is TRBD1 (5 bases). V lost 6 bases and J 0 bases, leaving 20 bases between the germline ends. CDR1 and CDR2 (germline): MNHNS, SASEGT. The CDR3 sequence is 17 residues long. CDR3: CASSPGAALPVNTEAFF. CDR3 in DNA: TGTGCCAGCAGCCCCGGGGCCGCACTTCCCGTGAACACTGAAGCTTTCTTT.

This clonotype was seen a handful of times. The CDR3 bases are TGCAGCGTTGAACCTAAGGACACGGTGAACACTGAAGCTTTCTTT. Its translation is CSVEPKDTVNTEAFF. This rearrangement joins TRBV29-1 to TRBJ1-1; a possible D gene is TRBD1 (5 bases). V lost 2 bases to trimming and J lost 0 bases, with 13 bases between them. Germline-derived CDR1 and CDR2 are SQVTM and ANQGSEA. The CDR3 is made up of 15 amino acids. Combining the CDR3 with reference TRBV29-1 and TRBJ1-1 gives the whole variable domain SAVISQKPSRDICQRGTSLTIQCQVDSQVTMMFWYRQQPGQSLTLIATANQGSEATYESGFVIDKFPISRPNLTFSTLTVSNMSPEDSSIYLCSVEPKDTVNTEAFFGQGTRLTVV.

This clonotype was found many times. CDR3: CASTFLDAKRQPQHF. The DNA of the CDR3 is TGTGCCAGCACCTTCCTAGATGCAAAGAGGCAGCCCCAGCATTTT. This chain connects TRBV28 to TRBJ1-5; D remains ambiguous. This CDR3 has 15 amino acids. Germline V gene lookup returns CDR1 MDHEN and CDR2 SYDVKM. Between the trimmed V and J ends, which lost 7 bases and 7 bases, there was a span of 20 bases.

This clonotype was seen only a few times. This chain joins TRBV6-2 or TRBV6-3 and TRBJ1-5; weak D call: TRBD1 (6 bases). The CDR3 consists of 15 residues. Germline lookup yields CDR1 MNHEY and CDR2 SVGEGT. Trimming cost V 2 bases and J 7 bases, with 15 bases left between them. CDR3 coding DNA: TGTGCCAGCAGTTACGGGGGGCCTGGTGGACAGCCCCAGCATTTT. Translating it yields CASSYGGPGGQPQHF.

The chain has TRBV27 and TRBJ1-5; 7 nucleotides agree with TRBD1. This CDR3 region has 18 residues. V was pared by 6 bases and J by 0 bases, with 14 bases of the junction left unmatched. Germline CDR1 and CDR2: MNHEY and SMNVEV (reference sequence). CDR3 coding DNA: TGTGCCAGCAGCCCGCTTTTGGGACAGCCATATAGCAATCAGCCCCAGCATTTT. This sequence encodes CASSPLLGQPYSNQPQHF.

This clonotype was picked up a small number of times. This chain joins TRBV20-1 and TRBJ2-5; 8 bases align to TRBD2. The CDR3 is made up of 20 amino acids. CDR1 and CDR2 from the germline V gene are DFQATT and SNEGSKA (reference sequence). The ends lost 3 bases at V and 5 bases at J; junction bases unmatched: 26. CDR3 amino acids: CSASTIERERGLPLLETQYF. CDR3 DNA sequence: TGCAGTGCTAGCACAATCGAGCGGGAGAGGGGTCTCCCGCTTTTGGAGACCCAGTACTTC.

This chain links TRBV4-1 with TRBJ1-5, with a possible D match to TRBD1 (6 bases). CDR3 size: 15 residues. The germline gives CDR1 MGHRA, CDR2 YSYEKL. V was cut by 3 bases and J by 4 bases, with 13 bases left in between. Here the CDR3 DNA reads TGCGCCAGCAGCCACGATCCTCAGGGGAATCAGCCCCAGCATTTT. As protein: CASSHDPQGNQPQHF.

This clonotype was counted at least ten times. V usage is TRBV5-1 and J usage is TRBJ2-2; D remains ambiguous. Germline lookup yields CDR1 SGHRS and CDR2 YFSETQ. Deletions cut 0 bases from V and 6 bases from J, with 6 bases between. The CDR3 has 13 residues. This chain's CDR3 is CASSLVFPGELFF. The CDR3 DNA is TGCGCCAGCAGCTTGGTTTTTCCCGGGGAGCTGTTTTTT.

The V call is TRBV7-8, the J call TRBJ2-3, with D uncertain. This CDR3 has 15 amino acids. V lost 3 bases and J 1 base, leaving 11 bases between the germline ends. Germline CDR1 reads SGHVS; CDR2 reads FQNEAQ. CDR3: CASSFSGDRTDTQYF. The DNA for the CDR3 is TGTGCCAGCAGCTTCTCAGGAGATCGCACAGATACGCAGTATTTT. Combining the CDR3 with reference TRBV7-8 and TRBJ2-3 gives the whole variable domain GAGVSQSPRYKVAKRGQDVALRCDPISGHVSLFWYQQALGQGPEFLTYFQNEAQLDKSGLPSDRFFAERPEGSVSTLKIQRTQQEDSAVYLCASSFSGDRTDTQYFGPGTRLTVL.

This clonotype showed up just a few times. J is TRBJ2-5 and V is TRBV20-1, with D unresolved. Germline-derived CDR1 and CDR2 are DFQATT and SNEGSKA (reference sequence). Trimming removed 2 bases at V and 2 bases at J, with 12 bases between. This CDR3 is 14 amino acids long. CDR3: CSARRSTQQETQYF. In DNA, the CDR3 is TGCAGTGCTAGACGATCAACACAACAAGAGACCCAGTACTTC.

This clonotype was counted only a few times. The gene calls are TRBV4-2 and TRBJ2-3, with a possible D match to TRBD2 (5 bases). The V end was cut by 2 bases, the J end by 4 bases, with 16 bases between. CDR3 size: 16 residues. Germline V gene data show CDR1 as LGHNA and CDR2 as YNFKEQ. The DNA of the CDR3 is TGTGCCAGCAGCCAATACCAGGATGGAGGAGCAGATACGCAGTATTTT. It codes for CASSQYQDGGADTQYF.

The chain links TRBV9 to TRBJ2-6; D unresolved. The germline CDR1 and CDR2 sequences are SGDLS and YYNGEE. V dropped 0 bases and J dropped 4 bases, with 5 bases sitting between them. This CDR3 spans 14 amino acids. CDR3 nucleotides: TGTGCCAGCAGCGTAGGGCCGGGGGCCAACGTCCTGACTTTC. It yields the protein CASSVGPGANVLTF.

There are a few counts of this clonotype. The rearrangement uses TRBV10-3 and TRBJ2-5, with 12 positions matching TRBD2. The CDR3 is made up of 13 amino acids. CDR1 and CDR2 from the germline V gene are ENHRY and SYGVKD. V lost 10 bases and J lost 5; bases outside the gene matches: 5. The CDR3 reads CATAGTSGETQYF. For the CDR3, the DNA is TGTGCCACCGCTGGGACTAGCGGGGAGACCCAGTACTTC.

The chain joins TRBV10-3 to TRBJ2-5, with D possibly TRBD2 on 6 matching bases. The germline V gene has CDR1 ENHRY and CDR2 SYGVKD. The CDR3 contains 14 residues. The ends were cut back, 2 bases at V and 2 bases at J, with 9 bases in the middle. CDR3 sequence (DNA): TGTGCCATCAGTGAGAACCTAGCGCAAGAGACCCAGTACTTC. Protein sequence: CAISENLAQETQYF.

The chain joins TRBV27 to TRBJ2-7; D call uncertain. Germline CDR1 MNHEY, CDR2 SMNVEV (reference sequence). Trimming stripped 6 bases from V and 2 bases from J, with 14 bases between. CDR3 size: 14 residues. CDR3 DNA: TGTGCCAGCAGCCCCTCGGGTGGGGCCTACGAGCAGTACGTC. Its translation: CASSPSGGAYEQYV.

The V gene is TRBV6-5, the J gene TRBJ1-6, with no clear D. The CDR3 loop spans 15 amino acids. The germline V and J ends were trimmed by 2 bases and 12 bases, with 17 bases remaining between them. CDR1 and CDR2 from the germline V gene are MNHEY and SVGAGI. The CDR3 DNA reads as TGTGCCAGCAGTTACAGGGTTGGTGTCTTTGAACCCCTCCACTTT. It codes for CASSYRVGVFEPLHF.

V and J are TRBV20-1 and TRBJ2-7; a weak D match, TRBD1 (5 bases). The CDR3 loop spans 13 amino acids. Germline-derived CDR1 and CDR2 are DFQATT and SNEGSKA (reference sequence). V was cut by 3 bases and J by 2 bases, with 11 bases left in between. Here the CDR3 DNA reads TGCAGTGCTAGGGCCAGGGCAGCCTACGAGCAGTACTTC. Its translation: CSARARAAYEQYF.